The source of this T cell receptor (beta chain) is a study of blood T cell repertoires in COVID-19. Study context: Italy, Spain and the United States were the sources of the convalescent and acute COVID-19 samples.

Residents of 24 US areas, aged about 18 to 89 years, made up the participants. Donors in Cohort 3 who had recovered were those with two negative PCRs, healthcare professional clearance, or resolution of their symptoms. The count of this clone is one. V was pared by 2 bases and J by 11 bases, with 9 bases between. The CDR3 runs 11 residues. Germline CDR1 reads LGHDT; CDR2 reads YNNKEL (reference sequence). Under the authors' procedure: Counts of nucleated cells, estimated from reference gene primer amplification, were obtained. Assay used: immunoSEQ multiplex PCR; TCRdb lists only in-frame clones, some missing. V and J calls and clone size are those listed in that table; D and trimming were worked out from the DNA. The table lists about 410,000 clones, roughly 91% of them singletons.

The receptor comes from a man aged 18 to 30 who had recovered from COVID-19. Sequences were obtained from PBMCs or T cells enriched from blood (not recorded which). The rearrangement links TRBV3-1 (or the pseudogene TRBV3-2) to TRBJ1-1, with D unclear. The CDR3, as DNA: TGTGCCAGCAGCCAAAGGGAGAGGGCTTTCTTT. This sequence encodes CASSQRERAFF.